A single TCR beta chain is shown here with its context. Antigen unknown. Unique molecular identifiers were built into the TCRbeta library. TCRdb itself ran the PCR reads through MiXCR, one entry per CDR3 protein. This sample has about 980,000 distinct CDR3 sequences, with about 29% found just once. This CDR3 has 16 amino acids. Germline CDR1 and CDR2: SGDLS and YYNGEE. With 0 bases removed from V and 2 bases from J, the gap between germline ends came to 13 bases. The source of the sample is a study of T-cell reconstitution after alpha-beta-depleted transplantation in children. Study-level results: The authors attributed T-cell counts and diversity one year after transplant mostly to newly produced T cells. High day-60 TCRbeta diversity in some patients came from surviving recipient T cells and thymic progenitors. Reportedly, roughly two months post-transplant, alpha-beta T cells arose from several hundred expanded graft clones.

The sequencing here drew on PBMCs, mostly from graft donor cells, taken 360 days after TCRalphabeta/CD19-depleted stem cell transplant. The V call is TRBV9, the J call TRBJ2-3; D gene ambiguous. This receptor was identified in a boy under two years old who had a stem cell transplant for SCID, so the T cells may come from the graft donor. CDR3 loop: CASSVARLSNTDTQYF. CDR3 coding DNA: TGTGCCAGCAGCGTAGCCCGCCTATCTAACACAGATACGCAGTATTTT.